The clone carrying this TCR beta chain was observed many times. Its antigen remains unknown. TCRdb fed the 5' RACE reads into MiXCR, producing one record per CDR3 protein. Altogether hundreds of thousands of distinct CDR3 sequences are present, less than 20% being singletons, with the ten largest covering 20% to 25%. These data are taken from a study of T-cell memory formation after mild COVID-19. Study-level findings and limits: SARS-CoV-2 specificity of second-wave clones peaking day 37 was unconfirmed.

Germline V gene lookup returns CDR1 LGHNA and CDR2 YNFKEQ. Unmatched junction bases numbered 3, after V lost 2 bases and J lost 3 bases. The CDR3 is made up of 14 amino acids. The V gene is TRBV4-2, the J gene TRBJ2-5; 7 nucleotides line up with TRBD2. The TCR comes from a young man who had mild COVID-19 (a few samples of this study predate the infection). Cell type and time point are not known. The sequencing sample was made of PBMCs or a T cell subset sorted from them (not recorded which). The CDR3 region has the DNA TGTGCCAGCAGCCAATGGGCGGGGGAAGAGACCCAGTACTTC. Translated: CASSQWAGEETQYF.